The rows below give T cell receptor beta chains drawn from one sample of a study of T-cell reconstitution after alpha-beta-depleted transplantation in children. TCRdb ran MiXCR on the PCR reads and lists one entry per CDR3 protein. Altogether a few hundred thousand distinct CDR3 sequences are present, about 40% being singletons, with the ten largest covering 27%. Sequences were derived from PBMCs, sampled before TCRalphabeta/CD19-depleted stem cell transplant. The receptors come from a girl aged 2 to 10 with aplastic anemia, due to receive a stem cell transplant. The CDR3 runs from the conserved cysteine through the conserved F or W. Clone size is given for some rows only: seen once, a few or many times, or a class if the clone is expanded.

V gene: TRBV7-9
clone size: many
J gene: TRBJ2-1
CDR3 protein: CASSATGSELWASEQFF

V gene: TRBV12-3/TRBV12-4
clone size: few
J gene: TRBJ2-7
CDR3 protein: CASSTGLAGGIALGEQYF

V gene: TRBV20-1
clone size: .
J gene: TRBJ2-7
CDR3 protein: CSARDRGGYEQYF

V gene: TRBV28
clone size: .
J gene: TRBJ2-5
CDR3 protein: CASSLNDAGGKTQYF

V gene: TRBV7-2
clone size: .
J gene: TRBJ1-1
CDR3 protein: CASSIRQGQTEAFF

V gene: TRBV29-1
clone size: .
J gene: TRBJ1-1
CDR3 protein: CSARDRGTEAFF

V gene: TRBV29-1
clone size: .
J gene: TRBJ2-5
CDR3 protein: CSVLLAEPSGTQYF

V gene: TRBV7-6
clone size: .
J gene: TRBJ2-2
CDR3 protein: CASSLTTGGAIGELFF

V gene: TRBV30
clone size: few
J gene: TRBJ2-5
CDR3 protein: CAWNGAGETQYF

V gene: TRBV20-1
clone size: many
J gene: TRBJ2-3
CDR3 protein: CSAPGLAGGGTDTQYF

V gene: TRBV29-1
clone size: once
J gene: TRBJ2-7
CDR3 protein: CSVDIGPYEQYF

V gene: TRBV10-2
clone size: .
J gene: TRBJ2-4
CDR3 protein: CASSEQGSNIQYF

V gene: TRBV18
clone size: few
J gene: TRBJ2-1
CDR3 protein: CASSPDRVFNEQFF

V gene: TRBV5-1
clone size: few
J gene: TRBJ1-1
CDR3 protein: CASTYTPGNTEAFF

V gene: TRBV15
clone size: many
J gene: TRBJ2-7
CDR3 protein: CATSRELGGHEQYF

V gene: TRBV4-2
clone size: .
J gene: TRBJ2-7
CDR3 protein: CASSQEWQGDYEQYF

V gene: TRBV4-1
clone size: few
J gene: TRBJ1-2
CDR3 protein: CASSQDHGYTF

V gene: TRBV7-2
clone size: few
J gene: TRBJ2-3
CDR3 protein: CASSLGPFEDTQYF

V gene: TRBV7-2
clone size: .
J gene: TRBJ2-1
CDR3 protein: CASSLAGGTPSYNEQFF

V gene: TRBV6-5
clone size: .
J gene: TRBJ2-7
CDR3 protein: CASSYSTSGNYEQYF

V gene: TRBV12-3/TRBV12-4
clone size: few
J gene: TRBJ1-1
CDR3 protein: CASSLSRIGQAFF

V gene: TRBV12-5
clone size: many
J gene: TRBJ2-7
CDR3 protein: CASGLSGTGVQYF

V gene: TRBV12-3/TRBV12-4
clone size: many
J gene: TRBJ2-7
CDR3 protein: CASTRLAGPEIGSEQYF

V gene: TRBV2
clone size: few
J gene: TRBJ2-3
CDR3 protein: CASSDNWDTQYF

V gene: TRBV20-1
clone size: few
J gene: TRBJ2-2
CDR3 protein: CSARPRDRVVAGELFF

V gene: TRBV15
clone size: .
J gene: TRBJ1-6
CDR3 protein: CATSSRGSSYNSPLHF

V gene: TRBV5-6
clone size: many
J gene: TRBJ1-1
CDR3 protein: CASRSNRGNTEAFF

V gene: TRBV20-1
clone size: once
J gene: TRBJ1-5
CDR3 protein: CSAPTGGLHQPQHF